The sequence of this TCR beta chain was determined in a study of cytomegalovirus exposure and HLA in healthy donors. PCR was performed using 60 Vbeta and 13 Jbeta primers. Sequenced by immunoSEQ multiplex PCR; TCRdb stores in-frame clones only, minus some. The sample holds approximately 160,000 clones; approximately 80% are singletons and the top ten take 1.5% to 2%. The CDR3 totals 12 residues. Per the germline V gene, CDR1 is MNHNS and CDR2 is SASEGT. Study-level findings and limits: Analysis performed later showed TCR beta chains linked to HLA being more clonally expanded than equally common others. The availability of immune exposure information extended only to CMV serostatus. Researchers left out some V segments, among them TRBV6-2 and TRBV6-3, as indistinguishable.

Concerning this clone itself: What it binds is unknown.

The chain uses TRBV6-1 and TRBJ2-5; D ambiguous. TRBJ2-7 explains the end of the DNA better; the J call may be wrong. This TCR derives from a woman aged 25 to 39 in good health and CMV-seronegative. Sequencing input: PBMCs. CDR3 loop: CASVAYEREQYF. For the CDR3, the DNA is TGTGCCAGCGTTGCGTACGAGCGCGAGCAGTACTTC.